The entry that follows covers one T cell receptor beta chain sequence. Its specificity is unknown. CDR3 length equals 15 residues. Germline loops: CDR1 MDHEN, CDR2 SYDVKM. J was trimmed by 6 bases and V by 6 bases; bases with no gene match: 9. These data are taken from a study of molecular identifiers for immune sequencing clone quantification. Study overall: The replicate experiment used RNA from approximately 20,000 or 100,000 naive CD8 cells. This RNA was split into five aliquots, and four of them were sequenced. Findings and caveats of the study: For effector cells, clones above 20 RNA copies held over 97% of molecules; for naive cells, under 1%.

Library preparation followed earlier protocols using designated TCR primers. TCRdb recomputed calls from the PCR reads with MiXCR, one row per CDR3 protein. The sample has 90,000 or so distinct CDR3 sequences; 25% are singletons. CD8+CD4-CCR7+CD45RA+ sorting gave the naive CD8 T cells. The source of this sequence is a human donor in good health. Some libraries in this study had Jurkat cell RNA spiked in. The specimen sequenced was naive CD8+ T cells from blood, with Jurkat cell RNA spiked in. The sample's subset: FACS-sorted CD8+CD4-CCR7+CD45RA+ naive T cells. This chain joins TRBV28 and TRBJ2-1, with 9 positions matching TRBD1. The CDR3 spells CASSLGQGLVNEQFF. The CDR3 DNA is TGTGCCAGCAGCTTGGGACAGGGATTGGTCAATGAGCAGTTCTTC.